A selection of T cell receptor beta chains follows, all from one sample in a study of cytomegalovirus exposure and HLA in healthy donors. Generated by immunoSEQ multiplex PCR, the TCRdb table keeps only in-frame clones and is missing some. The top ten hold 1.5% to 2% of the sample, which has about 200,000 clones, nearly 80% seen once. Specimen: PBMCs. Source of these receptors: a male donor in good health and CMV-seronegative. Both conserved end residues are part of each CDR3. Fields, in order: D gene, J gene, V gene, clone size, CDR3 protein, CDR3 DNA. A D gene is named only where the DNA matches it firmly. Rows may omit the clone size; those that give it use once, few, many or a size class.

>-|TRBJ1-3|TRBV19|once
CASSLTGNTIYF
TGTGCCAGTAGTCTTACTGGAAACACCATATATTTT
>-|TRBJ1-5|TRBV28|-
CASSLFSGLGNQPQHF
TGTGCCAGCAGTTTATTTTCGGGACTGGGCAATCAGCCCCAGCATTTT
>-|TRBJ2-7|TRBV28|-
CASSFVTPYEQYF
TGTGCCAGCAGTTTCGTGACACCTTACGAGCAGTACTTC
>-|TRBJ2-6|TRBV14|-
CASSQDPPGRWIRSGANVLTF
TGTGCCAGCAGCCAAGATCCCCCAGGTCGGTGGATCAGGTCTGGGGCCAACGTCCTGACTTTC
>TRBD1|TRBJ1-4|TRBV18|-
CASFTGGVGEKLFF
TGTGCCAGCTTTACAGGGGGCGTCGGTGAAAAACTGTTTTTT
>-|TRBJ1-2|TRBV18|-
CASSPGSDYGYTF
TGTGCCAGCTCGCCGGGGTCCGACTATGGCTACACCTTC
>-|TRBJ2-1|TRBV29-1|few
CSVDGSSYNEQFF
TGCAGCGTTGACGGGAGCTCCTACAATGAGCAGTTCTTC
>TRBD1|TRBJ2-7|TRBV6-5|-
CASSLLDRVGYEQYF
TGTGCCAGCAGCCTGTTGGACAGGGTAGGCTACGAGCAGTACTTC
>TRBD2|TRBJ2-5|TRBV9|-
CASSSQTSGGQETQYF
TGTGCCAGCAGCTCCCAGACTAGCGGGGGGCAAGAGACCCAGTACTTC
>-|TRBJ2-3|TRBV11-2|-
CASSLRLGGNTDTQYF
TGTGCCAGCAGCTTAAGACTAGGGGGCAACACAGATACGCAGTATTTT
>TRBD2|TRBJ2-1|TRBV11-2|-
CASSLDRTSDEQFF
TGTGCCAGCAGCTTAGACCGGACTAGTGATGAGCAGTTCTTC
>-|TRBJ1-2|TRBV7-6|-
CASSSRDKSDYGYTF
TGTGCCAGCAGCAGCCGGGACAAGAGCGACTATGGCTACACCTTC
>-|TRBJ1-2|TRBV30|-
CAWSVGGAAEGYTF
TGTGCCTGGAGTGTAGGTGGGGCGGCGGAAGGCTACACCTTC
>TRBD1|TRBJ2-1|TRBV19|-
CASSIRRTGYNEQFF
TGTGCCAGTAGTATAAGGCGGACAGGTTACAATGAGCAGTTCTTC
>TRBD1|TRBJ2-4|TRBV7-2|few
CASSPLTGGLAKNIQYF
TGTGCCAGCAGCCCCTTGACAGGGGGACTAGCCAAAAACATTCAGTACTTC
>TRBD1|TRBJ1-1|TRBV6-6|-
CASIPGTGLTEAFF
TGTGCCAGCATACCCGGGACAGGGCTTACTGAAGCTTTCTTT
>TRBD1|TRBJ2-7|TRBV4-1|-
CASSQDWDSSYEQYF
TGCGCCAGCAGCCAAGATTGGGACAGCTCCTACGAGCAGTACTTC
>-|TRBJ2-1|TRBV7-7|-
CASSPLGGEQFF
TGTGCCAGCAGCCCGCTGGGGGGTGAGCAGTTCTTC
>TRBD2|TRBJ2-5|TRBV6-1|-
CASSGTREAQYF
TGTGCCAGCAGCGGGACTAGAGAGGCCCAGTACTTC
>-|TRBJ1-1|TRBV6-5|once
CASSPVEGRTEAFF
TGTGCCAGCAGTCCTGTGGAGGGCCGCACTGAAGCTTTCTTT
>-|TRBJ2-5|TRBV9|-
CASSPSSYPGETQYF
TGTGCCAGCAGCCCAAGTTCGTATCCAGGAGAGACCCAGTACTTC
>-|TRBJ2-3|TRBV6-5|-
CASSAWGSQVDTQYF
TGTGCCAGCAGTGCATGGGGCTCCCAAGTCGATACGCAGTATTTT
>-|TRBJ1-4|TRBV15|-
CATIRAPNEKLFF
TGTGCCACTATCAGGGCGCCTAATGAAAAACTGTTTTTT
>-|TRBJ2-7|TRBV30|-
CAWSVRGRDPEQYF
TGTGCCTGGAGTGTAAGGGGTAGGGATCCCGAGCAGTACTTC
>-|TRBJ2-7|TRBV6-5|-
CASTSRTGGGNEQYF
TGTGCCAGCACCAGTCGGACGGGGGGCGGGAACGAGCAGTACTTC
>-|TRBJ1-3|TRBV30|-
CAWSVGGDTIYF
TGTGCCTGGAGTGTAGGGGGAGACACCATATATTTT
>TRBD1|TRBJ1-1|TRBV27|-
CASSLGTANTEAFF
TGTGCCAGCAGTTTAGGGACAGCCAACACTGAAGCTTTCTTT
>-|TRBJ2-5|TRBV13|-
CASSSKRLEFQETQYF
TGTGCCAGCAGCTCAAAGCGGCTAGAGTTTCAAGAGACCCAGTACTTC
>-|TRBJ1-2|TRBV6-6|-
CASRGGADPNYGYTF
TGTGCCAGCAGAGGGGGGGCGGATCCTAACTATGGCTACACCTTC
>-|TRBJ1-2|TRBV28|-
CASTYRRTARPNYGYTF
TGTGCCAGCACCTATCGAAGGACAGCCCGCCCCAACTATGGCTACACCTTC
>TRBD1|TRBJ1-3|TRBV28|-
CASRSRDSGYTIYF
TGTGCCAGCAGGAGCCGGGACAGTGGCTACACCATATATTTT
>TRBD1|TRBJ1-1|TRBV19|-
CASSRIQGANTEAFF
TGTGCCAGTAGTAGGATACAGGGGGCTAACACTGAAGCTTTCTTT
>TRBD2|TRBJ2-1|TRBV11-2|-
CASSLEGLGLAGVSYNEQFF
TGTGCCAGCAGCTTAGAAGGCTTGGGACTAGCGGGGGTCTCCTACAATGAGCAGTTCTTC
>-|TRBJ2-7|TRBV28|few
CASSLMGQTYEQYF
TGTGCCAGCAGTTTAATGGGACAAACCTACGAGCAGTACTTC
>-|TRBJ2-3|TRBV5-8|few
CASSIDPETQYF
TGTGCCAGCAGCATAGACCCGGAGACGCAGTATTTT
>-|TRBJ1-1|TRBV7-3|-
CASSLTGPAGTEAFF
TGTGCCAGCAGCTTAACCGGTCCCGCCGGGACTGAAGCTTTCTTT
>TRBD1|TRBJ1-6|TRBV7-9|-
CASSLVQGAYNSPLHF
TGTGCCAGCAGCTTAGTGCAGGGGGCCTATAATTCACCCCTCCACTTT
>-|TRBJ1-5|TRBV27|-
CASRHPGSHQPQHF
TGTGCCAGCAGGCACCCGGGGTCCCATCAGCCCCAGCATTTT